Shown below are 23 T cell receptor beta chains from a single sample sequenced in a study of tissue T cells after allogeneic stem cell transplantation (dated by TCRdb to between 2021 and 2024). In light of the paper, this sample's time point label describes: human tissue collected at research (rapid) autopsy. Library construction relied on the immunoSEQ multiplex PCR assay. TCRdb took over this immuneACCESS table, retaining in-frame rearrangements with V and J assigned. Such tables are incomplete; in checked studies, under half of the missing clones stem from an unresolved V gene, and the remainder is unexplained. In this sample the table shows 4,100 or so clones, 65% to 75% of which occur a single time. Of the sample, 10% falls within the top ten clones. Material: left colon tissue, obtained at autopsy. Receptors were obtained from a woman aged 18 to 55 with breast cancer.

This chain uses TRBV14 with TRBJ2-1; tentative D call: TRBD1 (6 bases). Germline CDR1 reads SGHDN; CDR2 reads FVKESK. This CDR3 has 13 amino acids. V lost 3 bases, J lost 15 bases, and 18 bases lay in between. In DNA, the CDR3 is TGTGCCAGCAGCCAGGGGGCCGGCAGGGTGCTGTTCTTC. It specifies CASSQGAGRVLFF.

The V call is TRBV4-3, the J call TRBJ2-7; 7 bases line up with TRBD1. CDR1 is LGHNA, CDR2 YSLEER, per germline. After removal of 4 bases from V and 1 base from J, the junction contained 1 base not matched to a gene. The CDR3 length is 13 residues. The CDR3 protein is CASSRDRSYEQYF. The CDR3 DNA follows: TGCGCCAGCAGCCGGGACAGATCCTACGAGCAGTACTTC.

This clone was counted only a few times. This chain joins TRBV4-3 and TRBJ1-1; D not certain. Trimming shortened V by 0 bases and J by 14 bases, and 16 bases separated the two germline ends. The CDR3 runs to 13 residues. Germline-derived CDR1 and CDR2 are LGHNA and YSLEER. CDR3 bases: TGCGCCAGCAGCCAAGATGGGGAGAGAGGTGTGTTCTTT. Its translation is CASSQDGERGVFF.

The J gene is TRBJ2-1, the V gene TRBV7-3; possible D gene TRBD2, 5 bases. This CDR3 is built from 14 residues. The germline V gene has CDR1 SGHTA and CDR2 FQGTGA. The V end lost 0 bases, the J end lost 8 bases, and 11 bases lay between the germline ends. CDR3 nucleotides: TGTGCCAGCAGCTTAACTACTAGTTCGGATGAGCAGTTCTTC. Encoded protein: CASSLTTSSDEQFF.

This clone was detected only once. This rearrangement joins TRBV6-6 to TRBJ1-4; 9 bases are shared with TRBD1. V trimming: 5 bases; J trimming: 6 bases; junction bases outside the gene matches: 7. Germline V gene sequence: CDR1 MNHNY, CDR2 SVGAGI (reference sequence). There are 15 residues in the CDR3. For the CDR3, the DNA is TGTGCCAGCAGTACCACGGGACAGGGCCATGAAAAACTGTTTTTT. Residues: CASSTTGQGHEKLFF.

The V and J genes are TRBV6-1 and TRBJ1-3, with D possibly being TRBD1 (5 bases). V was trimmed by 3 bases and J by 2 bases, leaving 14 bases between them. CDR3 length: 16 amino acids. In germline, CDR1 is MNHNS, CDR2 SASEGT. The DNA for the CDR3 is TGTGCCAGCAGTGAGGGCCGGGGCAAGCCTGGAAACACCATATATTTT. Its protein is CASSEGRGKPGNTIYF.

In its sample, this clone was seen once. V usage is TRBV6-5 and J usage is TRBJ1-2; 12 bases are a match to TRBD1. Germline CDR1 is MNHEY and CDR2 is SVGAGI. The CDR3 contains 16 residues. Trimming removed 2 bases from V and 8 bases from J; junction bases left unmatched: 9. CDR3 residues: CASSYEGQGALSGYTF. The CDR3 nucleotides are TGTGCCAGCAGTTACGAGGGACAGGGGGCCCTCTCCGGCTACACCTTC.

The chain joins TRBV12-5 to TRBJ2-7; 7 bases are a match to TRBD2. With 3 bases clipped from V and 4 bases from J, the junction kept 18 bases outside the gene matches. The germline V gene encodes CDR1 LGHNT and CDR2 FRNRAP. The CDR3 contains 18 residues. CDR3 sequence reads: CASGFRSVGVAGEYEQYF. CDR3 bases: TGTGCTAGTGGTTTTAGATCCGTCGGGGTGGCGGGAGAGTACGAGCAGTACTTC.

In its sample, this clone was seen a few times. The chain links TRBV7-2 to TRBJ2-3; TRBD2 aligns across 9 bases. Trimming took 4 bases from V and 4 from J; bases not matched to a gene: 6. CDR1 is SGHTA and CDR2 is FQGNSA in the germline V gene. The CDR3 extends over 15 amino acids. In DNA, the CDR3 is TGTGCCAGCAGCTCTAGCGGGGATCCAGCAGATACGCAGTATTTT. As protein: CASSSSGDPADTQYF.

The CDR3 nucleotides are TGCGCCAGCAACAACGGACAGGGTGTCCACGAGCAGTACTTC. Its protein is CASNNGQGVHEQYF. This chain connects TRBV5-1 to TRBJ2-7; TRBD1 matches 8 bases. The CDR3 is 14 amino acids. Germline loops: CDR1 SGHRS, CDR2 YFSETQ. J was trimmed by 5 bases and V by 6 bases; bases with no gene match: 10.

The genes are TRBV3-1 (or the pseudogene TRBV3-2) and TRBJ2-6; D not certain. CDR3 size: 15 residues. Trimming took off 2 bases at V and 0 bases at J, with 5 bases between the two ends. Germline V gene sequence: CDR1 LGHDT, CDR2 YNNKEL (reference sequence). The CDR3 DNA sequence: TGTGCCAGCAGCCAAATGTTCTCTGGGGCCAACGTCCTGACTTTC. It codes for CASSQMFSGANVLTF.

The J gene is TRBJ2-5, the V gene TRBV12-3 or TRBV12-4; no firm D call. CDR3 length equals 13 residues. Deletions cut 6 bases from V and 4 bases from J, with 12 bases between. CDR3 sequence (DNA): TGTGCCAGCAGAATAGAGATGGGAGAGACCCAGTACTTC. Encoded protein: CASRIEMGETQYF.

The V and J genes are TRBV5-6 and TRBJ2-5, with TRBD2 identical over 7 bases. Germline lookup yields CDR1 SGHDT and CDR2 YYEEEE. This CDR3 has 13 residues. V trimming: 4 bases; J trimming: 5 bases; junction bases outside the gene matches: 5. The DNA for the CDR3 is TGTGCCAGCAGCCCCCTGGGGGGGGAGACCCAGTACTTC. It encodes CASSPLGGETQYF.

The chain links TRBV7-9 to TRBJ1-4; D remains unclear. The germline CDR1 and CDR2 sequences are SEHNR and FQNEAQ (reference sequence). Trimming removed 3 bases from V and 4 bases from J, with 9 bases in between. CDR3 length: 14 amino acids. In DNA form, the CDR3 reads TGTGCCAGCAGCTTTGGAAATTATAATGAAAAACTGTTTTTT. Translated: CASSFGNYNEKLFF.

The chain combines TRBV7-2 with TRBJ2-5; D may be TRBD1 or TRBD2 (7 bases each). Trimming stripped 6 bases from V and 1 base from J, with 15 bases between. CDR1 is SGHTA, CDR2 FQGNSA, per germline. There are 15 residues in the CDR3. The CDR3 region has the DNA TGTGCCAGCAGGAGCGGGACAGCGCTCCAAGAGACCCAGTACTTC. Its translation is CASRSGTALQETQYF. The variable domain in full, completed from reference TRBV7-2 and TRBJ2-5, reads GAGVSQSPSNKVTEKGKDVELRCDPISGHTALYWYRQSLGQGLEFLIYFQGNSAPDKSGLPSDRFSAERTGGSVSTLTIQRTQQEDSAVYLCASRSGTALQETQYFGPGTRLLVL.

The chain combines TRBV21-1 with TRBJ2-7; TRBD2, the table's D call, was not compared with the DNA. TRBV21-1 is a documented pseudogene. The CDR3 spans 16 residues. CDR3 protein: CASSSTSGSYINEQYF. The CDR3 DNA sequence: TGTGCCAGCAGCAGTACTAGCGGGAGTTACATCAACGAGCAGTACTTC.

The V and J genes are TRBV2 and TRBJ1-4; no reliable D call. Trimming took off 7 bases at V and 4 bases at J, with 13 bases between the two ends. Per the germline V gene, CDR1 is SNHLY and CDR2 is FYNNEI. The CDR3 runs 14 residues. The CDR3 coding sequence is TGTGCCAGCAAGAGGGAGTTATATAATGAAAAACTGTTTTTT. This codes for CASKRELYNEKLFF.

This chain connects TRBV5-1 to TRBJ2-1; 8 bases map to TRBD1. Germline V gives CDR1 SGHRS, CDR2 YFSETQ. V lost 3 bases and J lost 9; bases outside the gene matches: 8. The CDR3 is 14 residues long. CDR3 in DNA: TGCGCCAGCAGCTCCATCGGACAGGGTGGTGAGCAGTTCTTC. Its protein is CASSSIGQGGEQFF.

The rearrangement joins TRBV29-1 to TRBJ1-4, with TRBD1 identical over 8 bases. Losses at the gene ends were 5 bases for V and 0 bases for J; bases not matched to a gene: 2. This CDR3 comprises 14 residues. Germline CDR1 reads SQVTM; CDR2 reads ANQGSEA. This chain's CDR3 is CSVLQGATNEKLFF. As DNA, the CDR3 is TGCAGCGTTCTACAGGGGGCAACTAATGAAAAACTGTTTTTT.

CDR3 coding DNA: TGTGCCAGCAGCTATACAGGGCCCACCACCTATGGCTACACCTTC. It codes for CASSYTGPTTYGYTF. The J gene is TRBJ1-2, the V gene TRBV6-5; D might be TRBD1 (6 bases). The ends were cut back, 6 bases at V and 4 bases at J, with 18 bases in the middle. This CDR3 comprises 15 residues. Germline V gene lookup returns CDR1 MNHEY and CDR2 SVGAGI.

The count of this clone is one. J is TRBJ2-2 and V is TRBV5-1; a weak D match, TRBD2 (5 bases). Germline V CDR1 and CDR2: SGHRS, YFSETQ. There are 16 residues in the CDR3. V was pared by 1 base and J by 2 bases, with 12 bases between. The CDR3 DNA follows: TGCGCCAGCAGCTTGCTTCTAGCACGTAACACCGGGGAGCTGTTTTTT. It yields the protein CASSLLLARNTGELFF.

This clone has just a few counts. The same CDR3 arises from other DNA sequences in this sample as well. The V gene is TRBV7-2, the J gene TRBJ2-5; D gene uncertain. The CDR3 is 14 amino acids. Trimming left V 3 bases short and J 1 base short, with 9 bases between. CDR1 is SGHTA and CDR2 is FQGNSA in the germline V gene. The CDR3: CASSFSRTQETQYF. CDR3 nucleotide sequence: TGTGCCAGCAGCTTTTCAAGGACCCAAGAGACCCAGTACTTC.

CDR3 residues: CASSSGTKTQYF. CDR3 DNA sequence: TGTGCCAGCAGCTCCGGGACAAAGACCCAGTACTTC. J is TRBJ2-5 and V is TRBV13, with D possibly being TRBD1 (6 bases). The CDR3 is 12 residues long. The ends were cut back, 4 bases at V and 6 bases at J, with 9 bases in the middle. The V gene's germline CDR1 is PRHDT and CDR2 FYEKMQ (reference sequence).